This TCR beta chain was sequenced in a study of T cell changes during pregnancy in multiple sclerosis. TCRdb keeps only in-frame clones here, not all; method: immunoSEQ multiplex PCR. The repertoire includes 17,000 or so clones, more than 70% of them detected once, and roughly a sixth sits in the top ten. This clone has just one count. The clonotype comes from a female donor in good health, enrolled as a control in a pregnancy study. Here the sequenced sample was CD8+ T cells from peripheral blood mononuclear cells, taken in the third trimester of pregnancy.

In DNA form, the CDR3 reads TGTGCCATCAGTGAGAGGGGGACAGAGAACTACGAGCAGTACTTC. Translated, it gives CAISERGTENYEQYF. V usage is TRBV10-3 and J usage is TRBJ2-7; 7 bases fit TRBD1. The CDR3 runs to 15 residues. Trimming at V came to 2 bases and at J to 3 bases, leaving 7 bases not matched to a gene. CDR1 ENHRY and CDR2 SYGVKD come from the germline V gene.